One and the same sample provided the 2 T cell receptor beta chains below, sequenced in a study of T cell responses to AZD1222 COVID-19 vaccine. Profiling relied on immunoSEQ multiplex PCR, and the TCRdb table lists in-frame clones only, not all of them. The sample yields approximately 140,000 clones, under 95% seen once. The source material was peripheral blood, sampled on day 0 of AZD1222 vaccination. All receptors come from an adult in good health.

The V and J genes are TRBV29-1 and TRBJ1-1, with TRBD1 as a possible D gene (5 bases). The CDR3 covers 11 residues. V was cut by 4 bases and J by 6 bases, with 9 bases left in between. Germline V gives CDR1 SQVTM, CDR2 ANQGSEA. CDR3 coding DNA: TGCAGCGTTGGAGGGGCGGCTGAAGCTTTCTTT. Encoded protein: CSVGGAAEAFF.

V is TRBV5-6 and J is TRBJ1-2; D is ambiguous. V lost 5 bases, J lost 5 bases, and 10 bases lay in between. CDR3 length: 12 amino acids. CDR1 and CDR2 (germline): SGHDT, YYEEEE. In DNA, the CDR3 is TGTGCCAGCAGTAGGACCGCTTATGGCTACACCTTC. Protein sequence: CASSRTAYGYTF.